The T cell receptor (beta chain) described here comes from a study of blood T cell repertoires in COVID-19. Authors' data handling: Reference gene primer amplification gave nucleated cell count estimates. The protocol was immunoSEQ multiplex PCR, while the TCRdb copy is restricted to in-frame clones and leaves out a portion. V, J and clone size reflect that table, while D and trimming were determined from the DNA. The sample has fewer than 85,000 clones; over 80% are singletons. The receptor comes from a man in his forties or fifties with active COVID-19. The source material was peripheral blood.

CDR3 region: CASSSRGSTNEKLFF. The CDR3, as DNA: TGTGCCAGCAGCTCGAGGGGGTCTACTAATGAAAAACTGTTTTTT. V gene TRBV5-6 combines with J gene TRBJ1-4; tentatively, D is TRBD1 (6 bases). This CDR3 comprises 15 residues. V was trimmed by 3 bases and J by 2 bases, leaving 11 bases between them. CDR1 is SGHDT and CDR2 is YYEEEE in the germline V gene.